This T cell receptor (beta chain) derives from a study of tumor-infiltrating lymphocytes in localized non-small cell lung cancer. Study-wide findings and caveats: Recurrence-free survival showed no association with tumor T-cell fraction.

Clones were sequenced by immunoSEQ multiplex PCR, and TCRdb holds only the in-frame ones, with some missing. The sample carries fewer than 12,000 clones, nearly 65% recorded once. This clone came up a few times. No antigen is known for it. Trimming stripped 8 bases from V and 5 bases from J, with 16 bases between. The CDR3 covers 14 residues. The germline gives CDR1 WSHSY, CDR2 SAAADI. The sequence was collected from a human donor with non-small cell lung cancer. V gene TRBV10-2 combines with J gene TRBJ2-1; D tentatively fits TRBD1 or TRBD2 (5 bases each). Sequenced material: lung tumor tissue. As DNA, the CDR3 is TGCGCCAGCCGGGACCCCCGTCGTGACAATGAGCAGTTCTTC. Its protein is CASRDPRRDNEQFF.